These 18 T cell receptor beta chains were sequenced from one sample in a study of breast tumors, draining lymph nodes, adjacent tissues (dated by TCRdb to about 2016). Lymph node samples were obtained from the axillary draining lymph nodes of breast cancer patients. The library came from multiplex PCR. The sequencer listed for this sample is Illumina HiSeq 2000. Starting from the raw public reads, TCRdb applied fastp trimming at Q25, assembled clones with MiXCR and retained in-frame beta chains. Every CDR3 protein is listed once, alongside the most common genes and DNA of its rows. The sample table shows 150,000 to 200,000 distinct CDR3 sequences, and 30% to 35% are seen once. Approximately 4.3% of the sample goes to the ten largest clones. Sequencing used axillary lymph node tissue. The receptors shown here come from a female donor with breast cancer. Some clones in this sample may be carry-over from other donors' samples.

The chain carries TRBV6-2 or TRBV6-3 and TRBJ2-2; perhaps TRBD2 as D (6 bases). V lost 6 bases and J lost 7, with 9 bases in between. The CDR3 runs 12 residues. The germline CDR1 and CDR2 sequences are MNHEY and SVGEGT. CDR3 DNA: TGTGCCAGCAGCTCGACTAGCGGGGAGCTGTTTTTT. The encoded protein is CASSSTSGELFF.

This clonotype has at least ten counts. The gene calls are TRBV2 and TRBJ2-7, with D tentatively TRBD2 (6 bases). Germline CDR1 SNHLY, CDR2 FYNNEI. This CDR3 is 13 amino acids long. V was cut by 4 bases and J by 2 bases, with 9 bases left in between. The chain's CDR3 is CASSGGVTYEQYF. The CDR3 DNA reads as TGTGCCAGCAGTGGGGGGGTTACCTACGAGCAGTACTTC.

This clonotype was counted a few times. A much larger clone differs by one base, so this may be a read error. The chain combines TRBV20-1 with TRBJ2-3; the match to TRBD2 covers 10 bases. CDR1 and CDR2 from the germline V gene are DFQATT and SNEGSKA (reference sequence). The CDR3 consists of 17 residues. V was pared by 1 base and J by 7 bases, with 14 bases of the junction left unmatched. The CDR3 DNA is TGCAGTGCTAGAGGTGGGCTAGCGGGGGAAGCCGATTATACGCAGTATTTT. It encodes CSARGGLAGEADYTQYF.

The chain links TRBV19 to TRBJ1-5; D ambiguous. Germline V gives CDR1 LNHDA, CDR2 SQIVND (reference sequence). The V end lost 5 bases, the J end lost 0 bases, and 8 bases lay between the germline ends. This CDR3 region has 14 residues. As DNA, the CDR3 is TGTGCCAGTAGTCCTGCAAGTAGCAATCAGCCCCAGCATTTT. This encodes CASSPASSNQPQHF.

The gene calls are TRBV7-3 and TRBJ2-7; a possible D gene is TRBD1 (5 bases). CDR1 is SGHTA, CDR2 FQGTGA, per germline. V dropped 8 bases and J dropped 2 bases, with 31 bases sitting between them. The CDR3 is 19 residues long. CDR3 sequence reads: CASCKPRLSWLRGPYEQYF. CDR3 in DNA: TGTGCCAGCTGTAAACCCCGACTCAGCTGGCTTAGGGGCCCCTACGAGCAGTACTTC.

This clonotype appeared many times. The gene calls are TRBV6-5 and TRBJ2-7; D possibly uses TRBD1 or TRBD2 (5 bases each). V lost 10 bases to trimming and J lost 2 bases, with 15 bases between them. This CDR3 comprises 13 residues. Germline-derived CDR1 and CDR2 are MNHEY and SVGAGI. The DNA for the CDR3 is TGTGCCACCTACGGGGCGAGCACCTACGAGCAGTACTTC. This gives the protein CATYGASTYEQYF.

This clonotype was seen repeatedly, ten times or more. The rearrangement uses TRBV29-1 and TRBJ1-2; D is uncertain. The CDR3 sequence is 13 residues long. V was shortened by 2 bases and J by 6 bases, with 13 bases between the two germline ends. Germline CDR1 SQVTM, CDR2 ANQGSEA. CDR3 sequence (DNA): TGCAGCGTTGAAAGGATGGGTTTTGATGGCTACACCTTC. This codes for CSVERMGFDGYTF. The whole variable domain, remainder taken from reference TRBV29-1 and TRBJ1-2, is SAVISQKPSRDICQRGTSLTIQCQVDSQVTMMFWYRQQPGQSLTLIATANQGSEATYESGFVIDKFPISRPNLTFSTLTVSNMSPEDSSIYLCSVERMGFDGYTFGSGTRLTVV.

As to this clonotype: A much bigger clone sits one base away, suggesting this may be a read error. The DNA for the CDR3 is TGTGCCGGCAGCTTAATACTAAACACCGGGGAGCTGTTTTTT. Protein product: CAGSLILNTGELFF. The chain joins TRBV7-6 to TRBJ2-2; D remains unclear. Germline-derived CDR1 and CDR2 are SGHVS and FNYEAQ. CDR3 length: 14 amino acids.

This clonotype was detected many times. The chain couples TRBV29-1 to TRBJ2-7; D gene unclear. CDR1 is SQVTM and CDR2 is ANQGSEA in the germline V gene. CDR3 length equals 11 residues. V lost 6 bases and J 2 bases, leaving 8 bases between the germline ends. The CDR3 coding sequence is TGCAGCGTATCTGGGCCCTACGAGCAGTACTTC. It codes for CSVSGPYEQYF.

There are many counts of this clonotype. V gene TRBV6-1 combines with J gene TRBJ2-7, with D perhaps matching TRBD1 (6 bases). Trimming took off 0 bases at V and 0 bases at J, with 9 bases between the two ends. Germline V gene data show CDR1 as MNHNS and CDR2 as SASEGT. This CDR3 has 15 residues. CDR3 DNA: TGTGCCAGCAGTGAAGCGGGACATGCCTCCTACGAGCAGTACTTC. Protein product: CASSEAGHASYEQYF.

Of note for this clonotype: A much larger clone lies one base from this, so it may be a read error. The V gene is TRBV27, the J gene TRBJ2-1, with D perhaps matching TRBD1 or TRBD2 (5 bases each). Germline loops: CDR1 MNHEY, CDR2 SMNVEV (reference sequence). V lost 2 bases and J lost 3, with 8 bases in between. CDR3 length equals 14 residues. The CDR3 nucleotides are TGTGCCAGCAGTTTAATGGGGGTCTACAATGAGCAGTTCTTC. It encodes CASSLMGVYNEQFF.

The chain uses TRBV12-3 or TRBV12-4 and TRBJ1-2; perhaps TRBD1 as D (5 bases). Trimming removed 1 base from V and 8 bases from J, with 8 bases in between. The CDR3 consists of 12 residues. This CDR3 reads CASSLEGTGYTF. CDR3 nucleotides: TGTGCCAGCAGTTTAGAGGGGACCGGCTACACCTTC.

V gene TRBV27 combines with J gene TRBJ1-2; D is perhaps TRBD1 (5 bases). The CDR3 loop spans 14 amino acids. CDR1 is MNHEY, CDR2 SMNVEV, per germline (reference sequence). The V end lost 4 bases, the J end lost 3 bases, and 12 bases lay between the germline ends. The CDR3, as DNA: TGTGCCAGCAGTTCCGGGACCGAGCACTATGGCTACACCTTC. Its protein product is CASSSGTEHYGYTF.

This rearrangement joins TRBV12-3 or TRBV12-4 to TRBJ2-1, with 11 bases lining up with TRBD2. The trim removed 5 bases at V and 9 bases at J, leaving 15 bases unmatched. There are 17 residues in the CDR3. CDR3 DNA sequence: TGTGCCAGCAGTGTTAGCGGGAGGGCCAGGTTTATCAGTGAGCAGTTCTTC. The encoded protein is CASSVSGRARFISEQFF.

The chain employs TRBV24-1 and TRBJ2-1; D assignment may be TRBD1 or TRBD2 (5 bases each). Germline-derived CDR1 and CDR2 are KGHDR and SFDVKD. The V end was cut by 5 bases, the J end by 2 bases, with 6 bases between. The CDR3 loop spans 13 amino acids. Here the CDR3 DNA reads TGTGCCACCAGTGCGGGACCCTACAATGAGCAGTTCTTC. Translation: CATSAGPYNEQFF.

This clonotype was detected a few times. The chain couples TRBV6-6 to TRBJ2-1; D gene unclear. This CDR3 has 12 residues. Trimming shortened V by 10 bases and J by 8 bases, and 15 bases separated the two germline ends. The germline CDR1 and CDR2 sequences are MNHNY and SVGAGI (reference sequence). The DNA for the CDR3 is TGTGCCACCGGGCCCCTCGCTGATGAGCAGTTCTTC. This codes for CATGPLADEQFF.

This clonotype was seen at least ten times. This rearrangement joins TRBV11-3 to TRBJ2-5; 7 bases agree with TRBD1. The junction had 7 bases not matched to a gene; V was cut back by 2 bases and J by 1 base. The germline V gene encodes CDR1 SGHNT and CDR2 YENEEA. The CDR3 has 16 residues. CDR3 nucleotides: TGTGCCAGCAGCTTAAACAGGGGTGCGAGCCAAGAGACCCAGTACTTC. Its protein is CASSLNRGASQETQYF.

Within the sample, this clonotype is medium-sized. This chain connects TRBV7-9 to TRBJ2-5; D could derive from TRBD1 or TRBD2 (5 bases each). Per the germline V gene, CDR1 is SEHNR and CDR2 is FQNEAQ (reference sequence). The CDR3 extends over 15 amino acids. V was cut by 2 bases and J by 1 base, with 11 bases left in between. The CDR3 protein is CASSLLGATQETQYF. CDR3 sequence (DNA): TGTGCCAGCAGCTTACTCGGGGCCACCCAAGAGACCCAGTACTTC.